Shown below are 17 T cell receptor beta chains from a single sample sequenced in a study of early T cells in non-severe SARS-CoV-2 infection. TCRdb reprocessed the 5' RACE reads with MiXCR, giving one entry per CDR3 protein. This table has 65,000 to 95,000 distinct CDR3 sequences, roughly a sixth appearing once. The sequenced sample was whole blood. These receptors all stem from an adult who was a healthcare worker with PCR-confirmed SARS-CoV-2 infection or an uninfected control (not recorded which).

This clonotype was counted a few times. The V call is TRBV9, the J call TRBJ2-7; the D is unclear. The germline CDR1 and CDR2 sequences are SGDLS and YYNGEE. Trimming removed 4 bases at V and 0 bases at J, with 8 bases between. This CDR3 contains 13 residues. CDR3 sequence reads: CASSRTHSYEQYF. The CDR3 nucleotides read TGTGCCAGCAGCAGGACCCACTCCTACGAGCAGTACTTC.

This clonotype turned up a few times. This sequence joins TRBV7-3 and TRBJ1-6; 9 bases align to TRBD1. Germline CDR1 SGHTA, CDR2 FQGTGA. V lost 5 bases to trimming and J lost 0 bases; unmatched junction nucleotides: 11. CDR3 length: 19 amino acids. The CDR3 loop reads CASSRVRQGESSYNSPLHF. The DNA for the CDR3 is TGTGCCAGCAGCCGCGTCCGACAGGGGGAGAGCTCCTATAATTCACCCCTCCACTTT. The entire variable domain, with the rest obtained from reference TRBV7-3 and TRBJ1-6, is as follows: GAGVSQTPSNKVTEKGKYVELRCDPISGHTALYWYRQSLGQGPEFLIYFQGTGAADDSGLPNDRFFAVRPEGSVSTLKIQRTERGDSAVYLCASSRVRQGESSYNSPLHFGNGTRLTVT.

This clonotype appeared many times. V is TRBV7-2 and J is TRBJ1-2, with a weak D call TRBD1 (6 bases). CDR1 and CDR2 from the germline V gene are SGHTA and FQGNSA. The CDR3 sequence is 14 residues long. V was clipped by 2 bases and J by 2 bases, with 9 bases between them. The DNA of the CDR3 is TGTGCCAGCAGCTTACGGGGACAAAACTATGGCTACACCTTC. Translation gives CASSLRGQNYGYTF. Using reference TRBV7-2 and TRBJ1-2 for the parts outside the CDR3, the full variable domain is GAGVSQSPSNKVTEKGKDVELRCDPISGHTALYWYRQSLGQGLEFLIYFQGNSAPDKSGLPSDRFSAERTGGSVSTLTIQRTQQEDSAVYLCASSLRGQNYGYTFGSGTRLTVV.

In its sample, this clonotype was seen a few times. This chain links TRBV9 with TRBJ1-5, with TRBD1 identical over 7 bases. CDR3 length equals 18 residues. Per the germline V gene, CDR1 is SGDLS and CDR2 is YYNGEE. With 6 bases clipped from V and 0 bases from J, the junction kept 15 bases outside the gene matches. This CDR3 is CASIHCPPGGYSNQPQHF. CDR3 sequence (DNA): TGTGCCAGCATCCACTGCCCCCCAGGGGGGTATAGCAATCAGCCCCAGCATTTT.

Ten or more counts support this clonotype. The chain uses TRBV25-1 and TRBJ2-7; perhaps TRBD1 as D (6 bases). The germline gives CDR1 MGHDK, CDR2 SYGVNS. V lost 4 bases to trimming and J lost 5 bases, with 12 bases between them. This CDR3 has 13 amino acids. The CDR3 DNA is TGTGCCAGCAGTGCACGGACAGTAAACGAGCAGTACTTC. Translating gives CASSARTVNEQYF.

V and J are TRBV20-1 and TRBJ1-2; perhaps TRBD1 as D (6 bases). Germline CDR1 is DFQATT and CDR2 is SNEGSKA (reference sequence). This CDR3 spans 13 amino acids. The ends were cut back, 3 bases at V and 4 bases at J, with 12 bases in the middle. This CDR3 reads CSASRQATYGYTF. CDR3 coding DNA: TGCAGTGCTAGTCGACAGGCAACCTATGGCTACACCTTC.

This clonotype was seen ten or more times. The V gene is TRBV18, the J gene TRBJ2-7; D call uncertain. CDR3 length equals 14 residues. Germline CDR1 KGHSH, CDR2 LQKENI. The V gene lost 0 bases and the J gene lost 2 bases, with 8 bases spanning the gap. The CDR3 DNA reads TGTGCCAGCTCACCACCGTTCGGTCCCTACGAGCAGTACTTC. Translating gives CASSPPFGPYEQYF.

In its sample, this clonotype was seen a few times. The chain links TRBV3-1 to TRBJ2-4, with 8 bases lining up with TRBD2. The germline gives CDR1 LGHDT, CDR2 YNNKEL (reference sequence). The CDR3 spans 15 residues. V lost 4 bases and J lost 3; bases outside the gene matches: 5. The CDR3 protein is CASSRLGGGKNIQYF. CDR3 nucleotide sequence: TGTGCCAGCAGCCGTCTCGGGGGGGGCAAAAACATTCAGTACTTC.

J is TRBJ2-7 and V is TRBV20-1; maybe TRBD2 (5 bases). The V end was cut by 2 bases, the J end by 0 bases, with 14 bases between. The germline gives CDR1 DFQATT, CDR2 SNEGSKA (reference sequence). This CDR3 has 15 residues. CDR3 loop: CSARPRTFHSYEQYF. In DNA form, the CDR3 reads TGCAGTGCTAGACCCAGGACTTTCCACTCCTACGAGCAGTACTTC.

This clonotype was observed many times. This chain joins TRBV11-2 and TRBJ2-1; TRBD1 matches 7 bases. Germline V CDR1 and CDR2: SGHAT, FQNNGV. Unmatched junction bases numbered 9, after V lost 5 bases and J lost 5 bases. The CDR3 is 15 amino acids. The CDR3 DNA is TGTGCCAGCAGCCCCCGGGACAGTCACCACAATGAGCAGTTCTTC. Translation gives CASSPRDSHHNEQFF.

Only a few counts were recorded for this clonotype. The rearrangement uses TRBV6-6 and TRBJ2-3; D is ambiguous. The CDR3 extends over 17 amino acids. Trimming took 0 bases from V and 0 from J, leaving 13 bases between them. Per the germline V gene, CDR1 is MNHNY and CDR2 is SVGAGI (reference sequence). The CDR3 reads CASSYSSTGASTDTQYF. The CDR3 bases are TGTGCCAGCAGTTACTCGTCGACCGGCGCTAGCACAGATACGCAGTATTTT.

Only a few counts were recorded for this clonotype. The rearrangement links TRBV3-1 to TRBJ2-5; D tentatively reads TRBD1 or TRBD2 (6 bases each). V lost 1 base, J lost 5 bases, and 14 bases lay in between. CDR1 is LGHDT and CDR2 is YNNKEL in the germline V gene (reference sequence). The CDR3 has 15 residues. DNA of the CDR3: TGTGCCAGCAGCCAAGCGTGGGGGGCGGACGAGACCCAGTACTTC. Its translation: CASSQAWGADETQYF.

This clonotype was recorded at least ten times. CDR3 in amino acids: CASRTGGIFGGYTF. In nucleotides, the CDR3 is TGTGCCAGCCGGACAGGGGGCATCTTCGGTGGCTACACCTTC. The chain joins TRBV18 to TRBJ1-2, with 11 bases that match TRBD1. The CDR3 consists of 14 residues. Germline V gene sequence: CDR1 KGHSH, CDR2 LQKENI. Germline trimming cut 8 bases from V and 7 bases from J; bases unmatched to any gene: 9. The full variable domain, with the rest looked up from reference TRBV18 and TRBJ1-2, is NAGVMQNPRHLVRRRGQEARLRCSPMKGHSHVYWYRQLPEEGLKFMVYLQKENIIDESGMPKERFSAEFPKEGPSILRIQQVVRGDSAAYFCASRTGGIFGGYTFGSGTRLTVV.

V usage is TRBV28 and J usage is TRBJ1-4; 7 bases line up with TRBD1. Germline CDR1 is MDHEN and CDR2 is SYDVKM. V trimming: 1 base; J trimming: 0 bases; junction bases outside the gene matches: 2. The CDR3 is 16 amino acids. In DNA, the CDR3 is TGTGCCAGCAGTTTATCCGACAGGGCAACTAATGAAAAACTGTTTTTT. This translates into CASSLSDRATNEKLFF.

Only a few counts were recorded for this clonotype. The chain employs TRBV2 and TRBJ2-7; 7 bases align to TRBD1. The germline V gene has CDR1 SNHLY and CDR2 FYNNEI. V lost 3 bases and J lost 2; bases outside the gene matches: 4. There are 14 residues in the CDR3. CDR3 nucleotides: TGTGCCAGCAGTGAGGCGGACAGGACCTACGAGCAGTACTTC. Translation gives CASSEADRTYEQYF.

This clonotype was seen only a few times. The J gene is TRBJ1-6, the V gene TRBV20-1; D not resolved. The V end was cut by 3 bases, the J end by 2 bases, with 8 bases between. CDR1 is DFQATT and CDR2 is SNEGSKA in the germline V gene (reference sequence). The CDR3 covers 14 residues. As DNA, the CDR3 is TGCAGTGCTAGGGGGAGGGCCTATAATTCACCCCTCCACTTT. Translating gives CSARGRAYNSPLHF.

This chain links TRBV5-1 with TRBJ1-1; 7 nucleotides align to TRBD1. The CDR3 covers 14 residues. CDR1 SGHRS and CDR2 YFSETQ come from the germline V gene. The V segment lost 0 bases and the J segment 5 bases; nucleotides outside the gene matches: 4. The CDR3 bases are TGCGCCAGCAGCTTGGTCAGGGGGAAAACTGAAGCTTTCTTT. Its translation: CASSLVRGKTEAFF.